The T cell receptor beta chain under discussion was sequenced for a study of blood T cell repertoires in COVID-19 (dated by TCRdb to 2020 to 2022). Context from the whole study: The collaborator samples originated in the United States, Italy and Spain and spanned the acute and convalescent phases of COVID-19. The material from the prospective study consisted of cDNA or gDNA derived from T cells, B-cell-depleted T cells, or PBMCs. Deeply sampled blood TCRbeta repertoires from subjects exposed to, actively infected with, or recovered from COVID-19 were included in the dataset. The repertoires were made available in a free public database intended to serve as a resource for research on the immune response to SARS-CoV-2. Samples were obtained from the ongoing ImmuneRACE study (first 160 participants) and from 1,254 subjects provided by 6 global collaborators. Nearly every sample came with metadata listing a de-identified subject ID, COVID-19 status, age in years and sex. Where available, HLA class I and class II types were obtained from metadata supplied by the sample provider rather than from assay-based typing.

The immunoSEQ Assay, a bias-controlled multiplex PCR, was used to amplify TCRbeta CDR3 regions from genomic DNA. The paper's data handling went like this. Within the assay, amplification of reference gene primers was used to estimate how many nucleated cells each sample contained. Sequence reads were collapsed and filtered to measure the absolute abundance of every unique TCRbeta CDR3 rearrangement. For each sample, productive Simpson clonality was calculated as the square root of Simpson's diversity index over productive rearrangements. TCRdb took this table from immuneACCESS and kept in-frame rearrangements with V and J called. Such tables lack part of the clones; where checked against another copy, unresolved V genes explain under half of the gap, and the rest is unexplained. Clonal size and the V and J genes are those of that table, whereas D and trimming came from the DNA. The sample table holds 200,000 to 250,000 clones, of which roughly 76% were seen once. The ten largest clones capture about 5% of the sample.

The CDR3 sequence holds 17 residues, the cysteine and phenylalanine included. The CDR3 DNA has 51 bases and is translated from base 1. Via the germline V gene, CDR1 is MGHRA and CDR2 YSYEKL. V is reduced by 1 base and J by 0 bases, leaving a spacing of 10 bases between them. Remarks on this clone: Its antigen remains undetermined. No much larger clone exists at a distance of one base, and base qualities are not known.

Summary of the overall study and its limitations: Clinical and demographic metadata were provided uncurated, with the amount varying by source and participant.

Whole blood was collected in K2EDTA tubes by collaborating institutions according to the institutions' own protocols. For TCRbeta analysis, collaborators shipped samples in one of three forms: frozen whole blood, isolated PBMCs, or DNA extracted from either of those sample types. The rearrangement combines TRBV4-1 with TRBJ2-6, with the D gene uncertain. The sample consisted of peripheral blood. The receptor's source is a human donor in a cohort sampled during active COVID-19. CDR3 loop: CASSQALLASGANVLTF. The DNA sequence is TGCGCCAGCAGCCAAGCCCTCCTGGCCTCTGGGGCCAACGTCCTGACTTTC.